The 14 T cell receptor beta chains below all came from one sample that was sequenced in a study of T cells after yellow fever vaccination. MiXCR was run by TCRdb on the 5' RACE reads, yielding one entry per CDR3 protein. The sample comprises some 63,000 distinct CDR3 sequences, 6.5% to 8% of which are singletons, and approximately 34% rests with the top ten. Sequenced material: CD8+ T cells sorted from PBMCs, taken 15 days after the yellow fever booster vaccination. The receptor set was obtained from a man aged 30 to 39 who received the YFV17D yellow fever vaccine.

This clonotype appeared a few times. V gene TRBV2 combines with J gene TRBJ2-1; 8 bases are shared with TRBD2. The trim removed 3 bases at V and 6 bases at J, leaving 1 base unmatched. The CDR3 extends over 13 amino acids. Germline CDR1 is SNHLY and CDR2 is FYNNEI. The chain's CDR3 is CASSDLAGNEQFF. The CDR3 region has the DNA TGTGCCAGCAGTGACCTAGCGGGCAATGAGCAGTTCTTC.

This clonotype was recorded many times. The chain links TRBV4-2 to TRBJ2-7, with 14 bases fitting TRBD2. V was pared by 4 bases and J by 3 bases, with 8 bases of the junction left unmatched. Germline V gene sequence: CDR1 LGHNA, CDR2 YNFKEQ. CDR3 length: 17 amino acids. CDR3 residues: CASSPGLAGVLVYEQYF. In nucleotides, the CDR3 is TGTGCCAGCAGCCCGGGACTAGCGGGAGTCCTAGTCTACGAGCAGTACTTC.

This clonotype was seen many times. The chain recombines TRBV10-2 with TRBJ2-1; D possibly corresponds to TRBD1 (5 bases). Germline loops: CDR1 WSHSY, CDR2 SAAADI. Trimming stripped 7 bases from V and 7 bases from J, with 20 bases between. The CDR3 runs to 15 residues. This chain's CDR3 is CASIGGAFSLNEQFF. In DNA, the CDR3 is TGCGCCAGCATAGGTGGGGCTTTTTCACTGAATGAGCAGTTCTTC.

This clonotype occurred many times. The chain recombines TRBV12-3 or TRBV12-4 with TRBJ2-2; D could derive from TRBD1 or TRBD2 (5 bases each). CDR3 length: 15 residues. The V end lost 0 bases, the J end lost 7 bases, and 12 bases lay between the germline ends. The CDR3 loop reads CASSLAGPSFGELFF. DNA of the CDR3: TGTGCCAGCAGTTTAGCGGGACCGAGTTTCGGGGAGCTGTTTTTT.

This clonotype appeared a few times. Written as DNA, the CDR3 is TGCAGCGTTGCGTCGGGGGTGTGGCAGTACTTC. It yields the protein CSVASGVWQYF. The chain links TRBV29-1 to TRBJ2-7; D perhaps matches TRBD2 (6 bases). The CDR3 runs 11 residues. The V end was cut by 4 bases, the J end by 9 bases, with 13 bases between. The V gene's germline CDR1 is SQVTM and CDR2 ANQGSEA.

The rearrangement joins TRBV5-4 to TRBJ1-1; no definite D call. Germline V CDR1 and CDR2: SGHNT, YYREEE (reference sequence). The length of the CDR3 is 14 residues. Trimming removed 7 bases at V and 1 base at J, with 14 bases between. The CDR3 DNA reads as TGTGCCAGCTTCGCGGGGAGACCGAACACTGAAGCTTTCTTT. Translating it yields CASFAGRPNTEAFF.

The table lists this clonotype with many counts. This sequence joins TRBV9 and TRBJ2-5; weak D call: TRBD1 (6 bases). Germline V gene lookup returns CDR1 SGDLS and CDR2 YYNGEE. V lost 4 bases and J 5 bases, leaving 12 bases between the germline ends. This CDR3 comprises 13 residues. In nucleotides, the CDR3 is TGTGCCAGCAGCCCGCTCAGGGGTGAGACCCAGTACTTC. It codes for CASSPLRGETQYF. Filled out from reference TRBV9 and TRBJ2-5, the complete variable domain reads DSGVTQTPKHLITATGQRVTLRCSPRSGDLSVYWYQQSLDQGLQFLIQYYNGEERAKGNILERFSAQQFPDLHSELNLSSLELGDSALYFCASSPLRGETQYFGPGTRLLVL.

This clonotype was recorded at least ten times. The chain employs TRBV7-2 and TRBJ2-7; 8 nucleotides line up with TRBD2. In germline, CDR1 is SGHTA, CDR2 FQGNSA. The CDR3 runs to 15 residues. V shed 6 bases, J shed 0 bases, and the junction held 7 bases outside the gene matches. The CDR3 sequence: CASSRLGTSSYEQYF. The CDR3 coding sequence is TGTGCCAGCAGTAGGTTAGGGACTAGCTCCTACGAGCAGTACTTC.

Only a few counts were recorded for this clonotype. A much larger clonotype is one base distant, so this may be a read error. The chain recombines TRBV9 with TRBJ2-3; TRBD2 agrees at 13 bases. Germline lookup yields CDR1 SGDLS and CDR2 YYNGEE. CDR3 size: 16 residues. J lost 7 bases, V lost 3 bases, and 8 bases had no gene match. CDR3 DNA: TGTGCCAGCAGCGATTCGCGACTAGCGGGAGGAAATACGCAGTATTTT. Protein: CASSDSRLAGGNTQYF. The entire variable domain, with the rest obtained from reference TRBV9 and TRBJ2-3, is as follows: DSGVTQTPKHLITATGQRVTLRCSPRSGDLSVYWYQQSLDQGLQFLIQYYNGEERAKGNILERFSAQQFPDLHSELNLSSLELGDSALYFCASSDSRLAGGNTQYFGPGTRLTVL.

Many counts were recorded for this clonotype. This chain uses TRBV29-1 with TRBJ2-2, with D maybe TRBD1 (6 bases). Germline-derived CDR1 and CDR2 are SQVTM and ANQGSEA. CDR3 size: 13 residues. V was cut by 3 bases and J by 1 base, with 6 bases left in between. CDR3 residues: CSVEGQNTGELFF. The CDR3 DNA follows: TGCAGCGTTGAGGGACAGAACACCGGGGAGCTGTTTTTT.

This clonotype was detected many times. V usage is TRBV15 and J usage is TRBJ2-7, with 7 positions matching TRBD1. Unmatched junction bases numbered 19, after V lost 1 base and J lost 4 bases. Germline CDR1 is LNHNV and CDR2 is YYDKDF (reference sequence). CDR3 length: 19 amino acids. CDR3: CATSRVRLRDRPSAYEQYF. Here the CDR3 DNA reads TGTGCCACCAGCAGAGTAAGGCTTAGGGACAGACCCTCGGCTTACGAGCAGTACTTC. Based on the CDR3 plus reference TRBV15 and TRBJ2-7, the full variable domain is DAMVIQNPRYQVTQFGKPVTLSCSQTLNHNVMYWYQQKSSQAPKLLFHYYDKDFNNEADTPDNFQSRRPNTSFCFLDIRSPGLGDTAMYLCATSRVRLRDRPSAYEQYFGPGTRLTVT.

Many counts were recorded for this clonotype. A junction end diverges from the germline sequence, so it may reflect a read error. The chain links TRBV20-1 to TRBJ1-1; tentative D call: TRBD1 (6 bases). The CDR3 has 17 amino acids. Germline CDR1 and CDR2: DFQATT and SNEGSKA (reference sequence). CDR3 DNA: TGCTGTGCTAGAGATACTTCGGGGGCGATGGAGAACACTGAAGCTTTCTTT. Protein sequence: CCARDTSGAMENTEAFF.

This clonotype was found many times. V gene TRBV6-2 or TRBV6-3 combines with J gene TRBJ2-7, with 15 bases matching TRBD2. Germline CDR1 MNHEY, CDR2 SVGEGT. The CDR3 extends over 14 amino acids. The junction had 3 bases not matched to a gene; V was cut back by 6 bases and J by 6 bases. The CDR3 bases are TGTGCCAGCAGCTCGGGACTAGCGGGAGGCGAGCAGTACTTC. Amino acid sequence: CASSSGLAGGEQYF.

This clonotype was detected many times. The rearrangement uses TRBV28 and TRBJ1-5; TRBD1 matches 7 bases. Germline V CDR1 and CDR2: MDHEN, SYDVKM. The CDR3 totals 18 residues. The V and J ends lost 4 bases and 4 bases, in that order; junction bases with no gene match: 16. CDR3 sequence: CASSSPADREWGNQPQHF. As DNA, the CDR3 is TGTGCCAGCAGTTCCCCGGCTGACAGGGAATGGGGAAATCAGCCCCAGCATTTT. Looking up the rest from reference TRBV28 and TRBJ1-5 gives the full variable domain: DVKVTQSSRYLVKRTGEKVFLECVQDMDHENMFWYRQDPGLGLRLIYFSYDVKMKEKGDIPEGYSVSREKKERFSLILESASTNQTSMYLCASSSPADREWGNQPQHFGDGTRLSIL.